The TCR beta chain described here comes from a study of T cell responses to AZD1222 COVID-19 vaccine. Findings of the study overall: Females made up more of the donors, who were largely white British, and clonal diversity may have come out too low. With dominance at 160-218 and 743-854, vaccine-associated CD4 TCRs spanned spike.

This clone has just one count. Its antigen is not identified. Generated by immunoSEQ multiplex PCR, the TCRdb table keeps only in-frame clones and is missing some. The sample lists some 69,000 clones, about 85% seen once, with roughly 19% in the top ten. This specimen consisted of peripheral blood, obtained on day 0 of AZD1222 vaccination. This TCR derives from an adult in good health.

The CDR3 DNA reads TGTGCCAGCAGTATCAGGGGCCTCCAAGAGACCCAGTACTTC. Amino acids: CASSIRGLQETQYF. V is TRBV7-9 and J is TRBJ2-5, with D tentatively TRBD1 (6 bases). The CDR3 consists of 14 residues. CDR1 is SEHNR, CDR2 FQNEAQ, per germline (reference sequence). The V gene lost 6 bases and the J gene lost 1 base, with 12 bases spanning the gap.